A selection of T cell receptor beta chains follows, all from one sample in a study of T cells expressing NK-cell markers. From its re-call of the 5' RACE reads, TCRdb lists each CDR3 protein once, without DNA. The sample table sets out about 180,000 distinct CDR3 sequences. Material: blood T cells: a sorted CD56 or NKG2C T cell subset, CD4+ or CD8+ T cells, or bulk PBMC T cells (not recorded which). These receptors were obtained from a woman between 18 and 75 years old in good health. Both conserved end residues are part of each CDR3. Each record gives: V gene, J gene, CDR3 protein.

V gene: TRBV19
J gene: TRBJ2-6
CDR3 protein: CASSSGTGIPWANVLTF

V gene: TRBV6-5
J gene: TRBJ1-5
CDR3 protein: CASSYIQGSNQPQHF

V gene: TRBV2
J gene: TRBJ2-7
CDR3 protein: CASRSNYEQYF

V gene: TRBV4-2
J gene: TRBJ1-4
CDR3 protein: CASSQVWDGENEKLFF

V gene: TRBV7-2
J gene: TRBJ2-3
CDR3 protein: CASSWGQITDTQYF

V gene: TRBV5-1
J gene: TRBJ2-2
CDR3 protein: CASSMTGELFF

V gene: TRBV11-3
J gene: TRBJ2-1
CDR3 protein: CASSWTAYNEQFF

V gene: TRBV7-8
J gene: TRBJ1-4
CDR3 protein: CASSPGSTTNEKLFF

V gene: TRBV6-1
J gene: TRBJ2-4
CDR3 protein: CASSDTGGAYF

V gene: TRBV29-1
J gene: TRBJ2-2
CDR3 protein: CSVRTGSTGELFF

V gene: TRBV12-3/TRBV12-4
J gene: TRBJ1-2
CDR3 protein: CASSIKNRVGGYTF

V gene: TRBV5-1
J gene: TRBJ1-1
CDR3 protein: CASSFTGKNTEAFF

V gene: TRBV24-1
J gene: TRBJ2-7
CDR3 protein: CATSVGSSYEQYF

V gene: TRBV25-1
J gene: TRBJ2-5
CDR3 protein: CASSDVPTVYQETQYF